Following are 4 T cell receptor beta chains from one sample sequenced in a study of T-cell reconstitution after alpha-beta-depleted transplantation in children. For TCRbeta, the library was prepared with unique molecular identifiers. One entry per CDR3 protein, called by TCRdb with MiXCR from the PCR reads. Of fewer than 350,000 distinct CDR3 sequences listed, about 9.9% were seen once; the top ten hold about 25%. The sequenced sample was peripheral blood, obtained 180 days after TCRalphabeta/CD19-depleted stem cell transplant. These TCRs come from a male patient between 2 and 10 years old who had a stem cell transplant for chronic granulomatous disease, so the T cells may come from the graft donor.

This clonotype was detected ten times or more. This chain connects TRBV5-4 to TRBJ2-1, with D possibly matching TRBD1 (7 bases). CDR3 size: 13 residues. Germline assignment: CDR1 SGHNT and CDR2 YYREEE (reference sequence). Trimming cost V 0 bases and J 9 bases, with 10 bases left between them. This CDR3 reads CASSLGQGGEQFF. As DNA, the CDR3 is TGTGCCAGCAGCTTGGGACAGGGAGGTGAGCAGTTCTTC.

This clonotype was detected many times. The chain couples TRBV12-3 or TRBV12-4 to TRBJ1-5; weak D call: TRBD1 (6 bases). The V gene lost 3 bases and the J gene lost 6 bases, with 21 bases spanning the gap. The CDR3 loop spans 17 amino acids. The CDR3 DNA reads TGTGCCAGCAGTTTTTCGCGGGGTGGGGGGCCGAGTCAGCCCCAGCATTTT. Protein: CASSFSRGGGPSQPQHF.

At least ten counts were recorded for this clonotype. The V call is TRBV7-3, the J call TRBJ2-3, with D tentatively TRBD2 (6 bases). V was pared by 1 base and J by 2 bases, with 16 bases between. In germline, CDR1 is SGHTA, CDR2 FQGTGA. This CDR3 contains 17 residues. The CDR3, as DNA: TGTGCCAGCAGCTTAAAAAGGAAAGCGGGCGACACAGATACGCAGTATTTT. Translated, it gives CASSLKRKAGDTDTQYF.

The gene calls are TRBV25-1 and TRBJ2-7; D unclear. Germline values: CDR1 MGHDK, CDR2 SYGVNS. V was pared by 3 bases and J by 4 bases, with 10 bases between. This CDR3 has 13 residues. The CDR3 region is CASSDGHFYEQYF. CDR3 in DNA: TGTGCCAGCAGTGATGGGCATTTTTACGAGCAGTACTTC.